This entry is about one T cell receptor beta chain. The sample is drawn from a study of blood T cell repertoires in COVID-19. CDR3 length: 12 residues. Trimming took off 6 bases at V and 6 bases at J, with 8 bases between the two ends. CDR1 MDHEN and CDR2 SYDVKM come from the germline V gene. Measured with immunoSEQ multiplex PCR; TCRdb has only the in-frame clones, and not every one. The data show fewer than 130,000 clones, around 80% seen once. Sequencing was carried out using peripheral blood. This rearrangement joins TRBV28 to TRBJ2-2; D gene ambiguous. This TCR came from a woman of 80 years or more with acute or convalescent COVID-19. CDR3 nucleotides: TGTGCCAGCAGCCCCTACTCCGGGGAGCTGTTTTTT. This translates into CASSPYSGELFF.